This entry lists 19 T cell receptor beta chains sequenced from one sample in a study of blood T cell repertoires in COVID-19. Assay used: immunoSEQ multiplex PCR; TCRdb lists only in-frame clones, some missing. The repertoire has fewer than 350,000 clones, 86% of them found once; the top ten carry around 8.8%. Sequencing was performed on peripheral blood. These receptors were obtained from a man between 40 and 49 years old with active or convalescent COVID-19.

The chain is built from TRBV2 and TRBJ2-5; the match to TRBD2 covers 10 bases. The CDR3 runs to 14 residues. The junction had 4 bases not matched to a gene; V was cut back by 8 bases and J by 1 base. Germline lookup yields CDR1 SNHLY and CDR2 FYNNEI. For the CDR3, the DNA is TGTGCCAGCGGGAGCGGGAGGGCCCAAGAGACCCAGTACTTC. Its protein is CASGSGRAQETQYF.

V is TRBV24-1 and J is TRBJ2-5, with D uncertain. This CDR3 is 14 amino acids long. From germline, CDR1 is KGHDR and CDR2 SFDVKD. V was cut by 12 bases and J by 3 bases, with 19 bases left in between. The CDR3 bases are TGTGCCCCATTGAGACATGCGAAGAAAGAGACCCAGTACTTC. Its protein product is CAPLRHAKKETQYF.

V gene TRBV24-1 combines with J gene TRBJ2-3, with a weak D call TRBD2 (6 bases). Germline CDR1 is KGHDR and CDR2 is SFDVKD. With 4 bases removed from V and 0 bases from J, the gap between germline ends came to 10 bases. CDR3 length: 15 residues. CDR3 in DNA: TGTGCCACCAGTGAGCGGGGCCCTAGCACAGATACGCAGTATTTT. It translates to CATSERGPSTDTQYF.

This sequence joins TRBV24-1 and TRBJ2-5; 10 nucleotides line up with TRBD2. Trimming took 1 base from V and 5 from J; bases not matched to a gene: 6. In germline, CDR1 is KGHDR, CDR2 SFDVKD. The CDR3 loop spans 16 amino acids. Here the CDR3 reads CATSDFRLAGDETQYF. The DNA for the CDR3 is TGTGCCACCAGTGATTTTCGGCTAGCGGGAGACGAGACCCAGTACTTC.

The V and J genes are TRBV24-1 and TRBJ2-2, with a weak D call TRBD2 (6 bases). Per germline, CDR1 KGHDR and CDR2 SFDVKD. The CDR3 covers 17 residues. Trimming removed 3 bases from V and 1 base from J, with 14 bases in between. The CDR3 is CATSDPTGTLNTGELFF. CDR3 coding DNA: TGTGCCACCAGTGATCCTACCGGGACTTTGAACACCGGGGAGCTGTTTTTT.

CDR3 protein: CASGLVSSGRGETQYF. CDR3 in DNA: TGTGCTAGTGGTTTGGTATCTAGCGGGAGGGGAGAGACCCAGTACTTC. This chain joins TRBV12-5 and TRBJ2-5, with 12 bases matching TRBD2. The CDR3 contains 16 residues. In germline, CDR1 is LGHNT, CDR2 FRNRAP. The V segment lost 0 bases and the J segment 4 bases; nucleotides outside the gene matches: 3. Full variable domain (rest looked up from reference TRBV12-5 and TRBJ2-5): DARVTQTPRHKVTEMGQEVTMRCQPILGHNTVFWYRQTMMQGLELLAYFRNRAPLDDSGMPKDRFSAEMPDATLATLKIQPSEPRDSAVYFCASGLVSSGRGETQYFGPGTRLLVL.

The chain uses TRBV3-1 (or the pseudogene TRBV3-2) and TRBJ2-1; D perhaps matches TRBD2 (6 bases). V was clipped by 0 bases and J by 8 bases, with 14 bases between them. This CDR3 has 15 amino acids. Germline CDR1 is LGHDT and CDR2 is YNNKEL (reference sequence). The CDR3 here is CASSQDPVTSDEQFF. CDR3 nucleotides: TGTGCCAGCAGCCAAGATCCTGTGACTAGTGATGAGCAGTTCTTC.

The V call is TRBV5-1, the J call TRBJ1-1, with TRBD1 identical over 11 bases. The CDR3 length is 15 residues. In germline, CDR1 is SGHRS, CDR2 YFSETQ. J gave up 4 bases and V 5 bases, and 7 bases lay outside the gene matches. In nucleotides, the CDR3 is TGCGCCAGCAGTGTGTTTGGGACAGGGGGCACTGAAGCTTTCTTT. Translated, it gives CASSVFGTGGTEAFF.

The J gene is TRBJ1-6, the V gene TRBV30; perhaps TRBD1 as D (6 bases). Trimming shortened V by 3 bases and J by 8 bases, and 14 bases separated the two germline ends. This CDR3 comprises 14 residues. Looked up from germline, CDR1 is GTSNPN and CDR2 is SVGIG (reference sequence). The CDR3 region has the DNA TGTGCCTGGAGCCTACCACAGGGCTATTCACCCCTCCACTTT. As protein: CAWSLPQGYSPLHF. The whole variable domain, remainder taken from reference TRBV30 and TRBJ1-6, is SQTIHQWPATLVQPVGSPLSLECTVEGTSNPNLYWYRQAAGRGLQLLFYSVGIGQISSEVPQNLSASRPQDRQFILSSKKLLLSDSGFYLCAWSLPQGYSPLHFGNGTRLTVT.

The J gene is TRBJ1-3, the V gene TRBV2, with no clear D. The CDR3 has 15 amino acids. Germline lookup yields CDR1 SNHLY and CDR2 FYNNEI. V lost 6 bases to trimming and J lost 1 base, with 13 bases between them. As DNA, the CDR3 is TGTGCCAGCAGCGGACTGACCAGGTCTGGAAACACCATATATTTT. Translating it yields CASSGLTRSGNTIYF.

The V gene is TRBV24-1, the J gene TRBJ1-2; D unresolved. The germline V gene encodes CDR1 KGHDR and CDR2 SFDVKD. The CDR3 consists of 14 residues. V was cut by 2 bases and J by 5 bases, with 11 bases left in between. The CDR3 bases are TGTGCCACCAGTGATTCCAAGGGAGGGTATGGCTACACCTTC. Translation gives CATSDSKGGYGYTF.

The CDR3 sequence: CAIRDLAYEQYF. CDR3 coding DNA: TGTGCCATCCGGGATCTAGCCTACGAGCAGTACTTC. The chain employs TRBV7-9 and TRBJ2-7; D might be TRBD2 (5 bases). CDR1 and CDR2 (germline): SEHNR, FQNEAQ (reference sequence). V was shortened by 10 bases and J by 2 bases, with 12 bases between the two germline ends. CDR3 size: 12 residues.

The chain couples TRBV30 to TRBJ2-5; 7 bases agree with TRBD2. The CDR3 extends over 14 amino acids. The V gene's germline CDR1 is GTSNPN and CDR2 SVGIG (reference sequence). V lost 6 bases and J lost 5; bases outside the gene matches: 12. In DNA form, the CDR3 reads TGTGCCTGCTCAAATCCGGGAGGTGGGGAGACCCAGTACTTC. It is translated as CACSNPGGGETQYF.

The genes are TRBV6-5 and TRBJ2-5; no firm D call. V was clipped by 10 bases and J by 5 bases, with 11 bases between them. CDR3 length equals 11 residues. Germline V gene sequence: CDR1 MNHEY, CDR2 SVGAGI. CDR3 sequence: CATFGVETQYF. CDR3 nucleotide sequence: TGTGCCACCTTTGGAGTGGAGACCCAGTACTTC.

V and J are TRBV6-6 and TRBJ1-5, with a possible D match to TRBD1 (6 bases). The germline V gene encodes CDR1 MNHNY and CDR2 SVGAGI (reference sequence). The CDR3 spans 13 residues. Trimming stripped 6 bases from V and 4 bases from J, with 10 bases between. The chain's CDR3 is CASRPQGNQPQHF. The CDR3 bases are TGTGCCAGCAGGCCACAGGGAAATCAGCCCCAGCATTTT.

The CDR3 DNA reads as TGTGCCTGGAGTGTAAATGAGCAGCCCCAGCATTTT. Its translation: CAWSVNEQPQHF. V gene TRBV30 combines with J gene TRBJ1-5, with D hard to call. V lost 0 bases to trimming and J lost 7 bases, with 7 bases between them. Germline V gene data show CDR1 as GTSNPN and CDR2 as SVGIG (reference sequence). CDR3 size: 12 residues.

The chain employs TRBV14 and TRBJ2-7; TRBD1 matches at 9 bases. V lost 3 bases and J lost 6; bases outside the gene matches: 6. The CDR3 covers 14 residues. From germline, CDR1 is SGHDN and CDR2 FVKESK. The CDR3 DNA follows: TGTGCCAGCAGCCAGTATACAGGGGGCCGCGAGCAGTACTTC. It yields the protein CASSQYTGGREQYF.

J is TRBJ2-1 and V is TRBV7-2; D possibly corresponds to TRBD1 (6 bases). The CDR3 is 14 amino acids. The V gene's germline CDR1 is SGHTA and CDR2 FQGNSA. V was pared by 4 bases and J by 9 bases, with 16 bases between. CDR3 in amino acids: CASSSRVGAAEQFF. CDR3 nucleotide sequence: TGTGCCAGCAGCTCACGGGTGGGGGCCGCTGAGCAGTTCTTC.

This clone was counted many times. The genes are TRBV7-2 and TRBJ2-1, with 9 bases lining up with TRBD2. CDR3 length: 15 residues. The germline CDR1 and CDR2 sequences are SGHTA and FQGNSA. Losses at the gene ends were 1 base for V and 8 bases for J; bases not matched to a gene: 6. CDR3 nucleotide sequence: TGTGCCAGCAGCTTAGGTCGAGGGACTAGCCATGAGCAGTTCTTC. Residues: CASSLGRGTSHEQFF.